These 21 T cell receptor beta chains were all obtained from the same sample, sequenced in a study of blood T cell repertoires in COVID-19. Sequenced by immunoSEQ multiplex PCR; TCRdb stores in-frame clones only, minus some. The sample includes under 200,000 clones, approximately 91% seen only once; the top ten take approximately 2.4%. Sequenced sample: peripheral blood. Receptors originate from a man younger than 30 with acute or convalescent COVID-19.

The chain joins TRBV19 to TRBJ2-7; 7 bases map to TRBD1. The CDR3 is 11 residues long. V shed 9 bases and J 4 bases; nucleotides not matched to a gene: 3. Germline V lookup: CDR1 LNHDA, CDR2 SQIVND (reference sequence). CDR3 amino acids: CASQGVYEQYF. DNA for the CDR3: TGTGCCAGCCAGGGGGTTTACGAGCAGTACTTC.

The chain recombines TRBV5-1 with TRBJ1-4; D may be TRBD1 (6 bases). The germline V and J ends were trimmed by 0 bases and 5 bases, with 11 bases remaining between them. The CDR3 sequence is 15 residues long. Germline V gene data show CDR1 as SGHRS and CDR2 as YFSETQ. The CDR3 DNA sequence: TGCGCCAGCAGCTTGGGGGACATCTTCAATGAAAAACTGTTTTTT. Amino acid sequence: CASSLGDIFNEKLFF.

The chain uses TRBV12-5 and TRBJ2-5; 7 positions match TRBD2. CDR1 and CDR2 (germline): LGHNT, FRNRAP. This CDR3 comprises 14 residues. The J segment lost 3 bases and the V segment lost 6 bases, leaving 7 bases of the junction unmatched. CDR3 in amino acids: CASGPAGREETQYF. The CDR3 DNA reads as TGTGCTAGTGGCCCAGCGGGGCGAGAAGAGACCCAGTACTTC.

In its sample, this clone was seen a few times. This sequence joins TRBV6-5 and TRBJ2-7, with D possibly being TRBD1 (6 bases). From germline, CDR1 is MNHEY and CDR2 SVGAGI. The germline V and J ends were trimmed by 6 bases and 2 bases, with 14 bases remaining between them. The CDR3 extends over 14 amino acids. The CDR3 DNA is TGTGCCAGCAGACCGGACAGCACCGCCTACGAGCAGTACTTC. This codes for CASRPDSTAYEQYF.

The CDR3 nucleotides are TGTGCCAGCAGCTTAGGGGAGCGGGAGGCTGAGCAGTTCTTC. This sequence encodes CASSLGEREAEQFF. V gene TRBV7-6 combines with J gene TRBJ2-1; 9 bases line up with TRBD2. The germline V gene has CDR1 SGHVS and CDR2 FNYEAQ. V lost 1 base and J lost 9; bases outside the gene matches: 4. The CDR3 totals 14 residues.

The chain employs TRBV9 and TRBJ1-1; D remains unclear. This CDR3 spans 16 amino acids. Germline V gives CDR1 SGDLS, CDR2 YYNGEE. The V and J ends lost 4 bases and 0 bases respectively, with 16 bases between them. The CDR3 here is CASSPASFGLNTEAFF. In DNA, the CDR3 is TGTGCCAGCAGCCCCGCGTCGTTCGGGTTGAACACTGAAGCTTTCTTT.

The gene calls are TRBV7-9 and TRBJ2-5, with D tentatively TRBD2 (7 bases). The germline V gene encodes CDR1 SEHNR and CDR2 FQNEAQ (reference sequence). Trimming pared 4 bases from V and 4 bases from J, leaving 19 bases between. The CDR3 extends over 16 amino acids. CDR3 in amino acids: CASSSTGGQGLETQYF. DNA for the CDR3: TGTGCCAGCAGCTCTACCGGGGGGCAAGGGTTAGAGACCCAGTACTTC. The full variable domain, its missing parts supplied by reference TRBV7-9 and TRBJ2-5, is DTGVSQNPRHKITKRGQNVTFRCDPISEHNRLYWYRQTLGQGPEFLTYFQNEAQLEKSRLLSDRFSAERPKGSFSTLEIQRTEQGDSAMYLCASSSTGGQGLETQYFGPGTRLLVL.

This clone was detected once. The chain uses TRBV19 and TRBJ1-5, with 9 bases identical to TRBD1. V shed 8 bases, J shed 1 base, and the junction held 12 bases outside the gene matches. Per the germline V gene, CDR1 is LNHDA and CDR2 is SQIVND (reference sequence). The CDR3 runs 17 residues. CDR3 nucleotide sequence: TGTGCCAGTTCCCGAGGACAGGGGATCGGGAGCAATCAGCCCCAGCATTTT. Its translation: CASSRGQGIGSNQPQHF.

J is TRBJ1-4 and V is TRBV5-1; no clear D gene. The CDR3 runs 14 residues. CDR1 and CDR2 (germline): SGHRS, YFSETQ. Trimming removed 4 bases from V and 4 bases from J, with 11 bases in between. In nucleotides, the CDR3 is TGCGCCAGCAGCATAAGCGGGGTTAATGAAAAACTGTTTTTT. Its translation: CASSISGVNEKLFF.

V is TRBV5-1 and J is TRBJ1-2; 7 nucleotides align to TRBD1. The CDR3 spans 14 residues. Per germline, CDR1 SGHRS and CDR2 YFSETQ. V lost 3 bases to trimming and J lost 4 bases; unmatched junction nucleotides: 6. CDR3 protein: CASSSGQAAYGYTF. The CDR3 nucleotides read TGCGCCAGCAGCTCAGGACAGGCGGCCTATGGCTACACCTTC.

This chain joins TRBV5-1 and TRBJ2-7; TRBD1 matches at 7 bases. Germline lookup yields CDR1 SGHRS and CDR2 YFSETQ. After removal of 1 base from V and 7 bases from J, the junction contained 5 bases not matched to a gene. CDR3 length: 13 amino acids. The chain's CDR3 is CASSLTTGSEQYF. CDR3 bases: TGCGCCAGCAGCTTGACGACAGGGTCTGAGCAGTACTTC. The full variable domain, completed using reference TRBV5-1 and TRBJ2-7, is KAGVTQTPRYLIKTRGQQVTLSCSPISGHRSVSWYQQTPGQGLQFLFEYFSETQRNKGNFPGRFSGRQFSNSRSEMNVSTLELGDSALYLCASSLTTGSEQYFGPGTRLTVT.

The chain carries TRBV19 and TRBJ1-3; D not certain. The CDR3 has 13 residues. Germline V gene sequence: CDR1 LNHDA, CDR2 SQIVND (reference sequence). The V gene lost 1 base and the J gene lost 8 bases, with 9 bases spanning the gap. The CDR3 DNA reads TGTGCCAGTAGTATAGGGAGGGTGGACACCATATATTTT. It encodes CASSIGRVDTIYF.

The rearrangement links TRBV14 to TRBJ1-1; D call uncertain. This CDR3 comprises 14 residues. CDR1 is SGHDN and CDR2 is FVKESK in the germline V gene. The V gene lost 3 bases and the J gene lost 3 bases, with 11 bases spanning the gap. The CDR3 region is CASSQNREDTEAFF. For the CDR3, the DNA is TGTGCCAGCAGCCAGAACCGGGAGGACACTGAAGCTTTCTTT.

The V and J genes are TRBV18 and TRBJ1-6, with 7 bases aligning to TRBD1. Trimming at V came to 5 bases and at J to 4 bases, leaving 5 bases not matched to a gene. Germline loops: CDR1 KGHSH, CDR2 LQKENI. The CDR3 consists of 15 residues. Here the CDR3 reads CASSSSGQYNSPLHF. The CDR3 DNA is TGTGCCAGCTCATCATCGGGACAGTATAATTCACCCCTCCACTTT.

CDR3: CASSYGTGGYEQYF. CDR3 in DNA: TGTGCCAGCAGTTACGGGACAGGGGGCTACGAGCAGTACTTC. The V and J genes are TRBV6-5 and TRBJ2-7; 11 bases line up with TRBD1. V was clipped by 2 bases and J by 3 bases; unmatched bases: 0. The CDR3 totals 14 residues. CDR1 and CDR2 (germline): MNHEY, SVGAGI.

This clone was observed once. The V gene is TRBV24-1, the J gene TRBJ2-7; 7 positions match TRBD1. The V segment lost 3 bases and the J segment 3 bases; nucleotides outside the gene matches: 10. CDR1 is KGHDR and CDR2 is SFDVKD in the germline V gene. The CDR3 runs 16 residues. The CDR3 here is CATSDPRGQLNYEQYF. The CDR3 nucleotides are TGTGCCACCAGTGATCCAAGGGGACAGCTAAACTACGAGCAGTACTTC.

The J gene is TRBJ1-1, the V gene TRBV30; 7 bases are a match to TRBD1. CDR1 is GTSNPN and CDR2 is SVGIG in the germline V gene (reference sequence). The CDR3 loop spans 13 amino acids. V shed 3 bases and J 7 bases; nucleotides not matched to a gene: 8. CDR3 loop: CAWRPGQSFEAFF. In nucleotides, the CDR3 is TGTGCCTGGAGACCGGGACAGAGCTTTGAAGCTTTCTTT.

The J gene is TRBJ1-2, the V gene TRBV6-6; 7 positions agree with TRBD1. Germline CDR1 MNHNY, CDR2 SVGAGI (reference sequence). CDR3 length: 15 amino acids. V was clipped by 6 bases and J by 1 base; unmatched bases: 8. Here the CDR3 DNA reads TGTGCCAGCAGGACACAGGGGACCCTTAACTATGGCTACACCTTC. Residues: CASRTQGTLNYGYTF.

The chain has TRBV27 and TRBJ1-6; 8 nucleotides match TRBD1. Germline CDR1 reads MNHEY; CDR2 reads SMNVEV (reference sequence). V lost 7 bases, J lost 5 bases, and 7 bases stayed unmatched. The CDR3 sequence is 15 residues long. CDR3 DNA sequence: TGTGCCAGCACCGGGACAGGTGCTGATAATTCACCCCTCCACTTT. Amino acid sequence: CASTGTGADNSPLHF.

The chain carries TRBV4-1 and TRBJ2-5, with 11 bases matching TRBD1. CDR1 and CDR2 from the germline V gene are MGHRA and YSYEKL. The length of the CDR3 is 16 residues. V gave up 6 bases and J gave up 5 bases; unmatched junction bases: 11. CDR3 sequence reads: CASSRPGTGGGETQYF. In DNA form, the CDR3 reads TGCGCCAGCAGTCGTCCCGGGACAGGGGGTGGGGAGACCCAGTACTTC.

V and J are TRBV4-1 and TRBJ1-1, with unresolved D. This CDR3 spans 15 amino acids. V gave up 1 base and J gave up 1 base, with 10 bases separating them. The germline gives CDR1 MGHRA, CDR2 YSYEKL. CDR3 protein: CASSQVSGRNTEAFF. CDR3 nucleotides: TGCGCCAGCAGCCAAGTAAGTGGGAGGAACACTGAAGCTTTCTTT.